This TCR beta chain is from a study of T cell repertoires in cytomegalovirus infection. Study at large: Both CMV infection and a matching HLA type were indicated by public TCR beta signatures. Overall study findings and caveats: Frequencies of public TCR beta families were cumulated, and this identified carriers of CMV plus the relevant HLA. Clonotypes of TCR beta that were HLA-C-restricted and CMV-specific dominated the ex vivo response.

The CDR3 has 15 amino acids. Germline V lookup: CDR1 SEHNR, CDR2 FQNEAQ (reference sequence). After removal of 5 bases from V and 8 bases from J, the junction contained 8 bases not matched to a gene. TCRdb ran MiXCR on the reads and lists one entry per CDR3 protein. The sample lists about 130,000 distinct CDR3 sequences; 7.5% to 9% were seen once. There are many counts of this clonotype. Its antigen is undetermined. The sequenced sample consisted of PBMCs. The origin of this receptor is a human donor in good health (CMV status not recorded). Some clones in this sample may be carry-over from other donors' samples. The rearrangement links TRBV7-9 to TRBJ1-4, with TRBD1 identical over 10 bases. This chain's CDR3 is CASSPRDRGVEKLFF. The CDR3 DNA sequence: TGTGCCAGCAGCCCCCGGGACAGGGGAGTCGAAAAACTGTTTTTT.